The 31 T cell receptor beta chains below come from one sample, sequenced in a study of naive and memory T cell subsets. Two oligonucleotides, mixed equimolar, formed the beta constant-region primer covering TRBC1 and TRBC2. TCRdb analysed the UMI-ligation and nested PCR reads with MiXCR anew, one entry per CDR3 protein. The sample includes under 100,000 distinct CDR3 sequences, roughly 7.3% of them seen just once. Sequencing input: central memory CD4+ T cells from blood. Every receptor here comes from a human donor in good health.

The chain couples TRBV7-9 to TRBJ1-1; 7 nucleotides match TRBD1. The V and J ends lost 5 bases and 1 base, in that order; junction bases with no gene match: 7. Germline lookup yields CDR1 SEHNR and CDR2 FQNEAQ (reference sequence). The CDR3 is made up of 15 amino acids. CDR3 nucleotides: TGTGCCAGCAGCCTATGGACAGGTGAGAACACTGAAGCTTTCTTT. Its translation is CASSLWTGENTEAFF.

The J gene is TRBJ2-3, the V gene TRBV20-1, with D tentatively TRBD2 (6 bases). Germline V gene sequence: CDR1 DFQATT, CDR2 SNEGSKA (reference sequence). V was pared by 6 bases and J by 0 bases, with 16 bases between. The CDR3 extends over 15 amino acids. The CDR3: CSAHHPSASTDTQYF. The CDR3 DNA is TGCAGTGCACATCACCCTAGCGCGAGCACAGATACGCAGTATTTT.

CDR3 DNA: TGTGCCAGCAGCTTAGTCGCGGGAGCTCCCGGGGAGACCCAGTACTTC. Protein sequence: CASSLVAGAPGETQYF. The gene calls are TRBV7-2 and TRBJ2-5; 7 bases are shared with TRBD2. V trimming: 1 base; J trimming: 5 bases; junction bases outside the gene matches: 10. Germline CDR1 SGHTA, CDR2 FQGNSA. The CDR3 is 16 residues long. The complete variable domain, with remaining parts taken from reference TRBV7-2 and TRBJ2-5, reads GAGVSQSPSNKVTEKGKDVELRCDPISGHTALYWYRQSLGQGLEFLIYFQGNSAPDKSGLPSDRFSAERTGGSVSTLTIQRTQQEDSAVYLCASSLVAGAPGETQYFGPGTRLLVL.

The V and J genes are TRBV19 and TRBJ1-5, with 9 positions matching TRBD1. Germline V lookup: CDR1 LNHDA, CDR2 SQIVND (reference sequence). Trimming removed 5 bases from V and 2 bases from J; junction bases left unmatched: 4. The CDR3 extends over 15 amino acids. CDR3 protein: CASSPDRGGNQPQHF. The CDR3 nucleotides are TGTGCCAGTAGTCCGGACAGGGGTGGCAATCAGCCCCAGCATTTT. Filled out from reference TRBV19 and TRBJ1-5, the complete variable domain reads DGGITQSPKYLFRKEGQNVTLSCEQNLNHDAMYWYRQDPGQGLRLIYYSQIVNDFQKGDIAEGYSVSREKKESFPLTVTSAQKNPTAFYLCASSPDRGGNQPQHFGDGTRLSIL.

This clonotype was observed a few times. The chain has TRBV6-2 or TRBV6-3 and TRBJ1-2; no clear D. The CDR3 loop spans 12 amino acids. The V and J ends lost 6 bases and 6 bases respectively, with 11 bases between them. CDR1 is MNHEY and CDR2 is SVGEGT in the germline V gene. In DNA form, the CDR3 reads TGTGCCAGCAGAGGCCCTGAGAATGGCTACACCTTC. Protein: CASRGPENGYTF.

To note about this clonotype: An end of the junction does not agree with germline; a read error may underlie this. The genes are TRBV7-7 and TRBJ2-1; 8 bases align to TRBD1. CDR1 SSHAT and CDR2 FNYEAQ come from the germline V gene (reference sequence). The CDR3 runs to 16 residues. The CDR3 nucleotides are TGTGCTAGCAGCTTAGCCGACAGGGGAGGATACAATGAGCAGTTCTTC. Protein sequence: CASSLADRGGYNEQFF.

At least ten counts were recorded for this clonotype. This sequence joins TRBV27 and TRBJ1-5, with no clear D. CDR3 length equals 14 residues. Trimming removed 6 bases at V and 6 bases at J, with 15 bases between. In germline, CDR1 is MNHEY, CDR2 SMNVEV (reference sequence). The CDR3 loop reads CASSVEGFGQPQHF. The CDR3 region has the DNA TGTGCCAGCAGCGTGGAGGGCTTTGGTCAGCCCCAGCATTTT.

This clonotype was counted ten times or more. The rearrangement links TRBV7-2 to TRBJ1-1; TRBD1 might be the D (5 bases). Trimming took 2 bases from V and 4 from J, leaving 8 bases between them. Per the germline V gene, CDR1 is SGHTA and CDR2 is FQGNSA. CDR3 length: 13 residues. The CDR3 nucleotides read TGTGCCAGCAGCTTACAGGGATCCACTGAAGCTTTCTTT. Translation gives CASSLQGSTEAFF.

This chain connects TRBV6-2 or TRBV6-3 to TRBJ1-1; D unresolved. In germline, CDR1 is MNHEY, CDR2 SVGEGT. The CDR3 sequence is 13 residues long. V was clipped by 2 bases and J by 6 bases, with 10 bases between them. CDR3 loop: CASSYRVFSEAFF. The CDR3 region has the DNA TGTGCCAGCAGTTACAGAGTGTTCTCTGAAGCTTTCTTT.

The rearrangement joins TRBV5-1 to TRBJ2-5; tentatively, D is TRBD1 (6 bases). Trimming took 1 base from V and 5 from J, leaving 12 bases between them. Looked up from germline, CDR1 is SGHRS and CDR2 is YFSETQ. CDR3 length: 14 amino acids. CDR3 residues: CASSLYGGPETQYF. DNA of the CDR3: TGCGCCAGCAGCTTGTATGGGGGCCCGGAGACCCAGTACTTC.

This clonotype has a count of ten or more. The J gene is TRBJ2-1, the V gene TRBV3-1, with a tentative D call TRBD1 (6 bases). The germline V gene encodes CDR1 LGHDT and CDR2 YNNKEL (reference sequence). V lost 4 bases and J 3 bases, leaving 13 bases between the germline ends. The CDR3 sequence is 15 residues long. CDR3 bases: TGTGCCAGCAGCCCCGCTCAGGGGTACTACAATGAGCAGTTCTTC. It codes for CASSPAQGYYNEQFF.

This clonotype came up many times. The chain carries TRBV6-2 or TRBV6-3 and TRBJ1-5, with 7 bases matching TRBD1. The germline gives CDR1 MNHEY, CDR2 SVGEGT. The junction had 8 bases not matched to a gene; V was cut back by 6 bases and J by 0 bases. This CDR3 has 16 residues. As DNA, the CDR3 is TGTGCCAGCAGCCCCGGGACAGATCGTAGCAATCAGCCCCAGCATTTT. This translates into CASSPGTDRSNQPQHF.

This chain uses TRBV20-1 with TRBJ2-3, with 11 bases matching TRBD2. The length of the CDR3 is 16 residues. Germline V lookup: CDR1 DFQATT, CDR2 SNEGSKA (reference sequence). Losses at the gene ends were 0 bases for V and 6 bases for J; bases not matched to a gene: 8. The CDR3 spells CSARDLTSGGVDTQYF. The CDR3 region has the DNA TGCAGTGCTAGAGATCTTACTAGCGGGGGTGTGGATACGCAGTATTTT.

This clonotype has a handful of counts. The chain has TRBV6-2 or TRBV6-3 and TRBJ1-2, with a tentative D call TRBD1 (6 bases). Germline V gene lookup returns CDR1 MNHEY and CDR2 SVGEGT. V lost 6 bases, J lost 1 base, and 9 bases lay in between. This CDR3 region has 13 residues. CDR3 residues: CASRRDINYGYTF. The CDR3 nucleotides are TGTGCCAGCAGACGGGACATTAACTATGGCTACACCTTC.

This rearrangement joins TRBV7-8 to TRBJ2-1, with 7 bases aligning to TRBD2. Germline CDR1 is SGHVS and CDR2 is FQNEAQ. This CDR3 spans 14 amino acids. V lost 4 bases and J lost 8; bases outside the gene matches: 8. CDR3 region: CASSSRAGNHEQFF. CDR3 coding DNA: TGTGCCAGCAGCTCCCGAGCGGGAAACCATGAGCAGTTCTTC.

In its sample, this clonotype was seen many times. This chain joins TRBV11-2 and TRBJ2-7, with a possible D match to TRBD2 (6 bases). The germline V gene has CDR1 SGHAT and CDR2 FQNNGV. This CDR3 comprises 14 residues. V lost 2 bases to trimming and J lost 3 bases, with 11 bases between them. The CDR3 sequence is CASSLTSKFYEQYF. The CDR3 DNA is TGTGCCAGCAGCTTAACTAGCAAATTCTACGAGCAGTACTTC.

This clonotype was found many times. The chain combines TRBV20-1 with TRBJ1-2; D possibly corresponds to TRBD1 (5 bases). The CDR3 sequence is 16 residues long. The germline V gene has CDR1 DFQATT and CDR2 SNEGSKA (reference sequence). The V end was cut by 4 bases, the J end by 0 bases, with 18 bases between. The CDR3: CSATRDPRPTNYGYTF. The CDR3, as DNA: TGCAGTGCTACCCGGGACCCTAGACCTACTAACTATGGCTACACCTTC.

This chain links TRBV6-4 with TRBJ2-1; the match to TRBD2 covers 11 bases. Germline V CDR1 and CDR2: MRHNA, SNTAGT. The CDR3 is 17 amino acids. With V trimmed by 0 bases and J by 7 bases, 8 bases remained unmatched. The DNA for the CDR3 is TGTGCCAGCAGTGACTCCCTCAGACTAGCGGGATTAAATGAGCAGTTCTTC. Residues: CASSDSLRLAGLNEQFF.

This clonotype has ten or more counts. DNA of the CDR3: TGTGCCAGCAGACAACAAACTAGCGGGAGAGGGAACATTCAGTACTTC. Translating it yields CASRQQTSGRGNIQYF. The chain combines TRBV12-3 or TRBV12-4 with TRBJ2-4; 11 nucleotides match TRBD2. There are 16 residues in the CDR3. The J segment lost 7 bases and the V segment lost 6 bases, leaving 11 bases of the junction unmatched.

In this sample, this clonotype turned up many times. The rearrangement uses TRBV6-2 or TRBV6-3 and TRBJ1-5; D gene uncertain. The CDR3 has 13 amino acids. Germline V gene data show CDR1 as MNHEY and CDR2 as SVGEGT. Trimming pared 8 bases from V and 7 bases from J, leaving 15 bases between. The CDR3 nucleotides are TGTGCCAGCGGACGAGGGCATTGGCAGCCCCAGCATTTT. Amino acids: CASGRGHWQPQHF.

This clonotype has at least ten counts. A junction boundary mismatches the germline segment, possibly from a read error. V gene TRBV7-4 combines with J gene TRBJ1-5, with a possible D match to TRBD1 (5 bases). The CDR3 spans 14 residues. Germline V lookup: CDR1 SGHVT, CDR2 SQSDAQ. The CDR3 here is CASSVAGVIQPQHF. The CDR3 bases are TGTGCCAGCAGCGTAGCGGGGGTCATTCAGCCCCAGCATTTT.

This clonotype occurred many times. This chain links TRBV14 with TRBJ2-1, with D possibly being TRBD2 (6 bases). Trimming shortened V by 0 bases and J by 7 bases, and 10 bases separated the two germline ends. The germline V gene encodes CDR1 SGHDN and CDR2 FVKESK. The CDR3 is 14 amino acids. The CDR3 reads CASSQDRLANEQFF. DNA of the CDR3: TGTGCCAGCAGCCAAGATCGCCTAGCGAATGAGCAGTTCTTC. The variable domain in full, with the rest retrieved from reference TRBV14 and TRBJ2-1, is EAGVTQFPSHSVIEKGQTVTLRCDPISGHDNLYWYRRVMGKEIKFLLHFVKESKQDESGMPNNRFLAERTGGTYSTLKVQPAELEDSGVYFCASSQDRLANEQFFGPGTRLTVL.

There are many counts of this clonotype. This chain joins TRBV29-1 and TRBJ1-1; the match to TRBD1 covers 7 bases. Germline CDR1 is SQVTM and CDR2 is ANQGSEA. The CDR3 runs 14 residues. Trimming took 5 bases from V and 3 from J; bases not matched to a gene: 9. This CDR3 reads CSVKPGTAHTEAFF. In DNA, the CDR3 is TGCAGCGTTAAACCGGGGACAGCGCACACTGAAGCTTTCTTT.

This clonotype was counted between two and nine times. The V call is TRBV6-6, the J call TRBJ2-5; D possibly matches TRBD1 or TRBD2 (5 bases each). The CDR3 covers 13 residues. CDR1 is MNHNY, CDR2 SVGAGI, per germline (reference sequence). V was pared by 2 bases and J by 4 bases, with 8 bases between. The CDR3 protein is CASSYARGETQYF. For the CDR3, the DNA is TGTGCCAGCAGTTACGCGAGGGGAGAGACCCAGTACTTC.

This clonotype appeared many times. The chain combines TRBV10-3 with TRBJ2-3, with 7 bases that match TRBD2. V was clipped by 8 bases and J by 0 bases; unmatched bases: 14. There are 17 residues in the CDR3. CDR1 and CDR2 (germline): ENHRY, SYGVKD. The DNA of the CDR3 is TGTGCCATCGGCGCGGGGGAGGCCCTCACTAGCACAGATACGCAGTATTTT. Translating gives CAIGAGEALTSTDTQYF.

This clonotype was counted many times. The V and J genes are TRBV5-6 and TRBJ1-1, with TRBD1 matching 8 bases. CDR3 length equals 14 residues. The trim removed 2 bases at V and 4 bases at J, leaving 4 bases unmatched. Germline CDR1 reads SGHDT; CDR2 reads YYEEEE. This chain's CDR3 is CASSLSRGLTEAFF. For the CDR3, the DNA is TGTGCCAGCAGCTTAAGCAGGGGGCTCACTGAAGCTTTCTTT.

This clonotype was detected once. The rearrangement joins TRBV4-3 to TRBJ2-3; D is ambiguous. This CDR3 has 12 amino acids. The V and J ends lost 5 bases and 4 bases respectively, with 7 bases between them. Germline V gene data show CDR1 as LGHNA and CDR2 as YSLEER. CDR3 bases: TGCGCCAGCAGCAGACGGGCAGATACGCAGTATTTT. Amino acids: CASSRRADTQYF.

There are many counts of this clonotype. The chain links TRBV11-2 to TRBJ1-4; no clear D. Per the germline V gene, CDR1 is SGHAT and CDR2 is FQNNGV. The V end was cut by 0 bases, the J end by 7 bases, with 12 bases between. The CDR3 runs 15 residues. The CDR3 DNA follows: TGTGCCAGCAGCTTAGATACCAACAACCGTGAAAAACTGTTTTTT. Translation gives CASSLDTNNREKLFF.

The sample holds many counts of this clonotype. The V call is TRBV20-1, the J call TRBJ1-5; D possibly corresponds to TRBD1 (6 bases). The CDR3 contains 15 residues. CDR1 is DFQATT and CDR2 is SNEGSKA in the germline V gene (reference sequence). V was trimmed by 6 bases and J by 0 bases, leaving 15 bases between them. CDR3 region: CSAVRGAYSNQPQHF. In nucleotides, the CDR3 is TGCAGTGCCGTTCGGGGGGCCTATAGCAATCAGCCCCAGCATTTT.

This clonotype has ten or more counts. This chain uses TRBV7-6 with TRBJ1-3; D call uncertain. Trimming removed 1 base from V and 7 bases from J, with 8 bases in between. The V gene's germline CDR1 is SGHVS and CDR2 FNYEAQ. The CDR3 loop spans 13 amino acids. The CDR3 loop is CASSLDLRNTIYF. DNA of the CDR3: TGTGCCAGCAGCTTAGATTTGCGGAACACCATATATTTT.

This clonotype was seen repeatedly, ten times or more. The V call is TRBV6-2 or TRBV6-3, the J call TRBJ1-1; D is perhaps TRBD1 (5 bases). The CDR3 spans 13 residues. Germline V gene lookup returns CDR1 MNHEY and CDR2 SVGEGT. V lost 7 bases, J lost 4 bases, and 13 bases lay in between. The CDR3: CASMGLRGTEAFF. As DNA, the CDR3 is TGTGCCAGCATGGGTCTGAGGGGCACTGAAGCTTTCTTT.